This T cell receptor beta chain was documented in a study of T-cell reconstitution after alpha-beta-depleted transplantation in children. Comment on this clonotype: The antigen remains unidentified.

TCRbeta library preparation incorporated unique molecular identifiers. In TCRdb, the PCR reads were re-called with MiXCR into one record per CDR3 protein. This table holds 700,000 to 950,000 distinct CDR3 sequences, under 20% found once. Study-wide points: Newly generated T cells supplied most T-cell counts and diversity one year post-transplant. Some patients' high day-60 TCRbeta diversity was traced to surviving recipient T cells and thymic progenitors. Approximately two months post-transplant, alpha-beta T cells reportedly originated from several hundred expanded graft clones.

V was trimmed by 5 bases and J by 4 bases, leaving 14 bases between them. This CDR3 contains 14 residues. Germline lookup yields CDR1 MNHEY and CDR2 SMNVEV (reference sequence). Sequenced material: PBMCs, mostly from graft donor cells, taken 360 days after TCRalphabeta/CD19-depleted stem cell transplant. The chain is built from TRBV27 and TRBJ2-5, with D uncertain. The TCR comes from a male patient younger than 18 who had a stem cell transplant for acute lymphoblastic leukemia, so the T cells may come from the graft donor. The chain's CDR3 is CASSTNFATETQYF. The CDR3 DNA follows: TGTGCCAGCAGTACAAACTTCGCCACAGAGACCCAGTACTTC.